The entry that follows covers one T cell receptor (beta chain) sequence. This sample is drawn from a study of blood T cell repertoires in COVID-19. Study as a whole: Acute and convalescent COVID-19 specimens originated in the United States, Italy and Spain. Sample material is recorded as cDNA or gDNA derived from T cells, B-cell-depleted T cells, or PBMCs.

Germline-derived CDR1 and CDR2 are SGHTA and FQGTGA. The CDR3 runs to 15 residues. V dropped 5 bases and J dropped 8; count of bases not matched to a gene: 7. In the authors' workflow: Estimates of nucleated cell counts were drawn from the amplification of reference gene primers. The method was immunoSEQ multiplex PCR; TCRdb's version includes in-frame clones alone and lacks a portion of them. From that table come the V and J calls and clone size; the DNA was used to work out D and trimming. The table records fewer than 200,000 clones, 60% to 80% of them present only once. The chain carries TRBV7-3 and TRBJ2-1; 12 bases line up with TRBD2. This TCR came from a woman in her seventies with acute or convalescent COVID-19. Specimen: peripheral blood. CDR3 in amino acids: CASSALAGGPHEQFF. The CDR3 nucleotides read TGTGCCAGCAGCGCCCTAGCGGGAGGGCCCCATGAGCAGTTCTTC.